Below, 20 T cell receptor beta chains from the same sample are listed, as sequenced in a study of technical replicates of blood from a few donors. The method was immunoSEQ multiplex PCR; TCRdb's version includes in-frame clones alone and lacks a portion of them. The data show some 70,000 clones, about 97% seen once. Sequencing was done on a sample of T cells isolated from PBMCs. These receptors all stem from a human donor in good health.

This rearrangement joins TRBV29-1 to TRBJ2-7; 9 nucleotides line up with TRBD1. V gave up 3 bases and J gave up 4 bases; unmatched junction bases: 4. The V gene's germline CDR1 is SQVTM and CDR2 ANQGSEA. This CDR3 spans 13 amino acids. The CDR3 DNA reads TGCAGCGTTGAGGCGACAGGGGGATACGAGCAGTACTTC. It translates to CSVEATGGYEQYF.

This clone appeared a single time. The CDR3 sequence: CASSSQGVETDTQYF. As DNA, the CDR3 is TGTGCCAGCAGCTCACAGGGGGTCGAGACAGATACGCAGTATTTT. J is TRBJ2-3 and V is TRBV5-8, with 8 bases aligning to TRBD1. Germline assignment: CDR1 SGHTS and CDR2 YDEGEE. The CDR3 runs to 15 residues. Unmatched junction bases numbered 6, after V lost 3 bases and J lost 3 bases.

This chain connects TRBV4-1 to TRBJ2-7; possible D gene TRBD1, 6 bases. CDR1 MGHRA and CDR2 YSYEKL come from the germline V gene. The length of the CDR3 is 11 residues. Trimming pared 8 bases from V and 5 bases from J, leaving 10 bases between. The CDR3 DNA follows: TGCGCCAGCCGTGGACAGAACGAGCAGTACTTC. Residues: CASRGQNEQYF.

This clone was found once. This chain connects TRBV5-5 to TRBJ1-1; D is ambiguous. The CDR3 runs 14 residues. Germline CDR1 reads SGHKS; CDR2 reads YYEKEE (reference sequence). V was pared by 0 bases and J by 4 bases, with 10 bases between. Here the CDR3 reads CASSLEARATEAFF. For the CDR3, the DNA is TGTGCCAGCAGCTTGGAAGCACGAGCCACTGAAGCTTTCTTT.

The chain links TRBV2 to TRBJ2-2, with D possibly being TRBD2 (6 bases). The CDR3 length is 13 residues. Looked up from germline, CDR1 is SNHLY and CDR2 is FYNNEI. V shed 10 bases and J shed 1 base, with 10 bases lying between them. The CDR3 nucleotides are TGTGCCACGGGACTCCTGAACACCGGGGAGCTGTTTTTT. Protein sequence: CATGLLNTGELFF.

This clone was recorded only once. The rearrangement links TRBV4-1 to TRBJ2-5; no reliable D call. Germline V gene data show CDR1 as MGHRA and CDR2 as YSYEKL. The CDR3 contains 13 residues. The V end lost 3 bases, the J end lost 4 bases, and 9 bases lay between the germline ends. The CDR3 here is CASSHEELETQYF. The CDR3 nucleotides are TGCGCCAGCAGCCACGAAGAGCTAGAGACCCAGTACTTC.

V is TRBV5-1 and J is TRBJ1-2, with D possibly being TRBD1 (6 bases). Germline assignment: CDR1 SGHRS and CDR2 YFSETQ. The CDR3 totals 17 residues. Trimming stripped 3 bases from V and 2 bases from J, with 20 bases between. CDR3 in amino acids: CASSWGTRADTNYGYTF. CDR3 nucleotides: TGCGCCAGCAGCTGGGGGACAAGGGCTGATACAAACTATGGCTACACCTTC.

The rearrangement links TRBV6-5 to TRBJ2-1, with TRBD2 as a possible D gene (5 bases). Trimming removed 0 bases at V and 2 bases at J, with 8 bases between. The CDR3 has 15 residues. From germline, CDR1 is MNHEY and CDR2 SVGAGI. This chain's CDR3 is CASSYSNGAYNEQFF. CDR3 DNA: TGTGCCAGCAGTTACTCGAACGGGGCCTACAATGAGCAGTTCTTC.

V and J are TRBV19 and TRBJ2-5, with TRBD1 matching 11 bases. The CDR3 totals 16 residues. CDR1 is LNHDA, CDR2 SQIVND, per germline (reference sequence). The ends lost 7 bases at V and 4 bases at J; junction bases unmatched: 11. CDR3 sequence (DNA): TGTGCCAGTACGTCCCCGGGACAGGGGGGGAGAGAGACCCAGTACTTC. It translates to CASTSPGQGGRETQYF.

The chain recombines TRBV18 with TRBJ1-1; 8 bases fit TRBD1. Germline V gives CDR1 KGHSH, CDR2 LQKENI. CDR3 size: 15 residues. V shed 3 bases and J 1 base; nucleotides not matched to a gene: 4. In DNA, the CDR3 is TGTGCCAGCTCACCCCGACAGGGGAAGAACACTGAAGCTTTCTTT. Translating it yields CASSPRQGKNTEAFF.

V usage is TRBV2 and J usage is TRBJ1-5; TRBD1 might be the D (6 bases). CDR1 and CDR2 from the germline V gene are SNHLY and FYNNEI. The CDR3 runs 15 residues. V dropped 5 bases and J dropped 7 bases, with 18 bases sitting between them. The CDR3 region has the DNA TGTGCCAGCAGTTATCGGGGGGGCTCAGTACAGCCCCAGCATTTT. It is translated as CASSYRGGSVQPQHF.

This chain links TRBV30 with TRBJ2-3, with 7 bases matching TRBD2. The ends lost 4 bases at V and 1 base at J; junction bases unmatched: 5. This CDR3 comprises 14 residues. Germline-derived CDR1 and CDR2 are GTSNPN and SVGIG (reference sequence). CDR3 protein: CAWIRLAGTDTQYF. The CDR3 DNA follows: TGTGCCTGGATAAGGCTAGCGGGCACAGATACGCAGTATTTT.

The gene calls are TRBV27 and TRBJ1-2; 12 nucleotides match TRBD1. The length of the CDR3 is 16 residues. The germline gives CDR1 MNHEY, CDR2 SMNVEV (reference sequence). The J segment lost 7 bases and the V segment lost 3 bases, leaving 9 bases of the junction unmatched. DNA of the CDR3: TGTGCCAGCAGTTTCTCGCCGGGACAGGGGGCAGGTGGCTACACCTTC. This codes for CASSFSPGQGAGGYTF.

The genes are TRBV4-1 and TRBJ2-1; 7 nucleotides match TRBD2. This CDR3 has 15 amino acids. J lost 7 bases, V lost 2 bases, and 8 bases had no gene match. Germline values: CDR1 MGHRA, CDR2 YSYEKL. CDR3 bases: TGCGCCAGCAGCCAACCTGGCGGGAGTCTGAATGAGCAGTTCTTC. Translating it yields CASSQPGGSLNEQFF.

The CDR3 spells CASSLRPDRSYEQYF. In DNA form, the CDR3 reads TGTGCCAGCAGCTTACGGCCGGACAGATCCTACGAGCAGTACTTC. The chain has TRBV11-2 and TRBJ2-7, with a possible D match to TRBD1 (6 bases). This CDR3 is 15 amino acids long. With 2 bases removed from V and 1 base from J, the gap between germline ends came to 12 bases. Germline V lookup: CDR1 SGHAT, CDR2 FQNNGV.

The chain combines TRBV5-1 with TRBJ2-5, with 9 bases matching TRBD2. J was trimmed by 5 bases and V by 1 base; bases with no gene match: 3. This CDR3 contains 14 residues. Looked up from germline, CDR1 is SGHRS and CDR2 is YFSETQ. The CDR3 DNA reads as TGCGCCAGCAGCTTGTCTGCGGGAGGGGAGACCCAGTACTTC. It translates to CASSLSAGGETQYF.

The CDR3 here is CASSETKGGLNNQPQHF. The CDR3 bases are TGTGCCAGCAGTGAAACTAAAGGGGGCTTAAACAATCAGCCCCAGCATTTT. V usage is TRBV6-1 and J usage is TRBJ1-5; the match to TRBD1 covers 7 bases. Germline CDR1 and CDR2: MNHNS and SASEGT. V was clipped by 2 bases and J by 3 bases; unmatched bases: 10. The CDR3 loop spans 17 amino acids.

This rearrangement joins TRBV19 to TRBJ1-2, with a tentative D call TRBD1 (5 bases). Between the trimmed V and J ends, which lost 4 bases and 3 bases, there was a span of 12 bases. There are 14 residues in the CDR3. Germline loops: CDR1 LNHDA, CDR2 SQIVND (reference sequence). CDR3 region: CASSTTAKYYGYTF. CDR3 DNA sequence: TGTGCCAGTAGTACGACAGCGAAATACTATGGCTACACCTTC.

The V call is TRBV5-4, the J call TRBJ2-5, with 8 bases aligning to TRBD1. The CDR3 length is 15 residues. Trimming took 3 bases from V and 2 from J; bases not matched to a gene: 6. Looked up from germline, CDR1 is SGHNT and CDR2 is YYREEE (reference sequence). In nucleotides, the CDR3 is TGTGCCAGCAGCTCCTCAGGGGGCGGGCAAGAGACCCAGTACTTC. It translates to CASSSSGGGQETQYF. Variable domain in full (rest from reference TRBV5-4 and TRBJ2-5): ETGVTQSPTHLIKTRGQQVTLRCSSQSGHNTVSWYQQALGQGPQFIFQYYREEENGRGNFPPRFSGLQFPNYSSELNVNALELDDSALYLCASSSSGGGQETQYFGPGTRLLVL.

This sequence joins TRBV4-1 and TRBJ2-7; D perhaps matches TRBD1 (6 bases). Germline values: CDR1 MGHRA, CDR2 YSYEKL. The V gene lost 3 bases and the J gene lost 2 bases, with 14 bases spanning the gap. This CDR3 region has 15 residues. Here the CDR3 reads CASSQMRGGTYEQYF. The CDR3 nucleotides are TGCGCCAGCAGCCAGATGAGAGGGGGAACCTACGAGCAGTACTTC.